This T cell receptor beta chain was found in a study of TIL therapy for anti-PD-1-resistant metastatic lung cancer. Study as a whole: By whole-exome sequencing, median non-synonymous tumor mutation burden was less than 1.6 mutations per megabase.

Germline V lookup: CDR1 MNHEY, CDR2 SVGAGI. The CDR3 covers 13 residues. Trimming cost V 5 bases and J 0 bases; bases outside gene matches: 1. Documented time point: pre-treatment sample, taken before nivolumab and TIL therapy. The tumor samples were excised metastases, mostly pleural nodules or supraclavicular lymph nodes. The libraries were made with immunoSEQ v3. TCRdb's copy holds only in-frame clones and misses some; the assay was immunoSEQ multiplex PCR. Of more than 90,000 clones listed, roughly two thirds are singletons. V and J are TRBV6-5 and TRBJ2-7, with 7 bases matching TRBD2. This specimen was tumor tissue, taken at baseline. This clonotype originated in a person aged 25-80 years with non-small cell lung cancer. The CDR3 DNA sequence: TGTGCCAGCAGTCCGGGGGGCTCCTACGAGCAGTACTTC. Its translation is CASSPGGSYEQYF.